What follows are 14 T cell receptor beta chains derived from one specimen sequenced in a study of cytomegalovirus exposure and HLA in healthy donors. The PCR had 60 Vbeta and 13 Jbeta primers. Assay used: immunoSEQ multiplex PCR; TCRdb lists only in-frame clones, some missing. The profile shows some 90,000 clones, about 81% of them singletons. Sequencing was performed on PBMCs. The receptors were sampled from a man in his forties in good health and CMV-seronegative.

The chain couples TRBV11-2 to TRBJ2-5, with 11 positions matching TRBD2. The CDR3 is made up of 14 amino acids. Germline-derived CDR1 and CDR2 are SGHAT and FQNNGV. The V segment lost 5 bases and the J segment 5 bases; nucleotides outside the gene matches: 4. CDR3 DNA sequence: TGTGCCAGCAGCCCCAGACTAGCGGGGGAGACCCAGTACTTC. As protein: CASSPRLAGETQYF.

This clone is a singleton in its sample. This rearrangement joins TRBV7-9 to TRBJ2-7; 10 nucleotides agree with TRBD1. J gave up 6 bases and V 5 bases, and 10 bases lay outside the gene matches. Germline V gene data show CDR1 as SEHNR and CDR2 as FQNEAQ (reference sequence). The CDR3 loop spans 15 amino acids. DNA for the CDR3: TGTGCCAGCAGCCCTAGCGTGACAGGGGGCCGCGAGCAGTACTTC. Translating gives CASSPSVTGGREQYF.

Written as DNA, the CDR3 is TGTGCCAGCAGCCTCCTAATGTACGAGCAGTACTTC. It codes for CASSLLMYEQYF. The V call is TRBV7-2, the J call TRBJ2-7; D is undetermined. V was shortened by 5 bases and J by 4 bases, with 9 bases between the two germline ends. The V gene's germline CDR1 is SGHTA and CDR2 FQGNSA. The CDR3 runs 12 residues.

The gene calls are TRBV18 and TRBJ2-1, with a tentative D call TRBD1 (6 bases). The CDR3 sequence is 13 residues long. Trimming removed 0 bases from V and 14 bases from J, with 14 bases in between. Germline loops: CDR1 KGHSH, CDR2 LQKENI. CDR3 sequence reads: CASSPPQGQGKFF. As DNA, the CDR3 is TGTGCCAGCTCACCACCTCAAGGGCAGGGGAAGTTCTTC.

The rearrangement joins TRBV2 to TRBJ2-1; D is possibly TRBD2 (5 bases). V lost 6 bases to trimming and J lost 8 bases, with 14 bases between them. The CDR3 runs to 13 residues. Per the germline V gene, CDR1 is SNHLY and CDR2 is FYNNEI. The CDR3 DNA reads as TGTGCCAGCAGGGTAGACCGGGGTGATGAGCAGTTCTTC. As protein: CASRVDRGDEQFF. Together with reference TRBV2 and TRBJ2-1, the CDR3 gives the full variable domain: EPEVTQTPSHQVTQMGQEVILRCVPISNHLYFYWYRQILGQKVEFLVSFYNNEISEKSEIFDDQFSVERPDGSNFTLKIRSTKLEDSAMYFCASRVDRGDEQFFGPGTRLTVL.

The chain couples TRBV5-6 to TRBJ1-5, with D perhaps matching TRBD1 (5 bases). CDR1 SGHDT and CDR2 YYEEEE come from the germline V gene. Trimming removed 1 base at V and 7 bases at J, with 15 bases between. The CDR3 sequence is 15 residues long. The CDR3 here is CASSLRQGLSQPQHF. Here the CDR3 DNA reads TGTGCCAGCAGCTTGCGGCAGGGTTTAAGCCAGCCCCAGCATTTT.

The chain is built from TRBV5-1 and TRBJ2-1; no clear D gene. CDR1 is SGHRS and CDR2 is YFSETQ in the germline V gene. This CDR3 comprises 12 residues. Trimming left V 0 bases short and J 8 bases short, with 6 bases between. CDR3: CASSLAGDEQFF. The DNA for the CDR3 is TGCGCCAGCAGCTTGGCCGGTGATGAGCAGTTCTTC. Drawing the rest from reference TRBV5-1 and TRBJ2-1, the complete variable domain is KAGVTQTPRYLIKTRGQQVTLSCSPISGHRSVSWYQQTPGQGLQFLFEYFSETQRNKGNFPGRFSGRQFSNSRSEMNVSTLELGDSALYLCASSLAGDEQFFGPGTRLTVL.

The rearrangement joins TRBV2 to TRBJ1-6; no reliable D call. The CDR3 is 15 amino acids. With 3 bases removed from V and 6 bases from J, the gap between germline ends came to 12 bases. Germline V CDR1 and CDR2: SNHLY, FYNNEI. The CDR3 sequence: CASSDATFPNSPLHF. As DNA, the CDR3 is TGTGCCAGCAGTGATGCTACGTTCCCTAATTCACCCCTCCACTTT.

V is TRBV7-2 and J is TRBJ2-3; 11 bases match TRBD2. Germline loops: CDR1 SGHTA, CDR2 FQGNSA. V was clipped by 3 bases and J by 0 bases; unmatched bases: 2. This CDR3 spans 16 amino acids. CDR3 sequence: CASSFSGGVSTDTQYF. CDR3 bases: TGTGCCAGCAGCTTTAGCGGGGGGGTTAGCACAGATACGCAGTATTTT. The whole variable domain, filled in from reference TRBV7-2 and TRBJ2-3, reads GAGVSQSPSNKVTEKGKDVELRCDPISGHTALYWYRQSLGQGLEFLIYFQGNSAPDKSGLPSDRFSAERTGGSVSTLTIQRTQQEDSAVYLCASSFSGGVSTDTQYFGPGTRLTVL.

The chain has TRBV15 and TRBJ2-5, with TRBD2 matching over 7 bases. The J call is in doubt because the DNA end fits TRBJ2-7 better. Germline V gives CDR1 LNHNV, CDR2 YYDKDF (reference sequence). There are 14 residues in the CDR3. In DNA form, the CDR3 reads TGTGCCACCAGCGAGCTCGGGGAGGGGTACGAGCAGTACTTC. As protein: CATSELGEGYEQYF.

This chain connects TRBV15 to TRBJ1-1; 9 bases fit TRBD1. Germline CDR1 reads LNHNV; CDR2 reads YYDKDF (reference sequence). V shed 3 bases and J 5 bases; nucleotides not matched to a gene: 1. The CDR3 loop spans 13 amino acids. CDR3 DNA sequence: TGTGCCACCAGCAGGGGACAGGGTACTGAAGCTTTCTTT. This sequence encodes CATSRGQGTEAFF.

CDR3 in DNA: TGTGCCAGCAGATTACAGGGGGCTCGACAGCCCCAGCATTTT. Protein sequence: CASRLQGARQPQHF. The chain carries TRBV27 and TRBJ1-5; TRBD1 matches 9 bases. V lost 6 bases to trimming and J lost 7 bases; unmatched junction nucleotides: 7. CDR1 MNHEY and CDR2 SMNVEV come from the germline V gene (reference sequence). There are 14 residues in the CDR3.

The chain recombines TRBV5-4 with TRBJ2-4, with TRBD1 matching 9 bases. Germline-derived CDR1 and CDR2 are SGHNT and YYREEE (reference sequence). With 4 bases clipped from V and 7 bases from J, the junction kept 12 bases outside the gene matches. This CDR3 region has 16 residues. In DNA, the CDR3 is TGTGCCAGCAGCCTGACAGGGGGAGGAACAGCGAACATTCAGTACTTC. Amino acids: CASSLTGGGTANIQYF.

This chain joins TRBV6-5 and TRBJ2-7; perhaps TRBD2 as D (5 bases). V was cut by 5 bases and J by 1 base, with 9 bases left in between. The CDR3 runs 13 residues. The germline V gene has CDR1 MNHEY and CDR2 SVGAGI. The chain's CDR3 is CASSARGSYEQYF. The CDR3 DNA is TGTGCCAGCAGTGCTCGGGGATCCTACGAGCAGTACTTC.